This T cell receptor (beta chain) comes out of a study of cytomegalovirus exposure and HLA in healthy donors (TCRdb year 2017). For the wider study: According to an earlier analysis of several hundred of the donors, some 170 million T cells yielded 117 million unique TCR beta sequences and about 300 Gb of sequence data. A later analysis re-examined previously published TCR beta repertoires from more than 650 donors and added high-resolution HLA genotyping to investigate patterns of TCR occurrence. An early release that covered about 600 HLA-typed donors contained about 300 gigabases of sequencing data and tens of millions of unique TCR sequences. Because of strong linkage in the cohort, four to six DR-DQ haplotypes were treated as single units for association and clustering. The study used immunosequencing to profile the T cell repertoires of around 600 subjects and linked those repertoires to cytomegalovirus serostatus. To predict cytomegalovirus infection status, the study combined high-throughput TCR immunosequencing, statistical association of individual TCRs with disease status, and machine learning. Donor age, sex, ethnicity and CMV serostatus were collected together with the repertoire data. Typing coverage differed by locus: A, B, C, DRB1 and DQB1 were typed in roughly 620-630 donors, DQA1 in around 500, DPA1 in nearly 610, and DPB1 in 450 to 490. Across some 400 genotyped donors of the cohort, an average of about 220,000 unique TCR beta nucleotide sequences per donor were sequenced, and roughly 18% of those sequences were non-productive. Along with the approximately 670-subject first cohort, a separate validation cohort of over a hundred different subjects was used. Genome-wide SNP genotypes for about 65% of the roughly 670 donors were used in a later genetic analysis, which treated that subset as a discovery cohort. An earlier analysis of several hundred of the donors used high-throughput TCR beta sequencing to judge whether each TCR beta V gene segment behaved as functional or pseudogenic. The study was designed to test whether signatures of past pathogen exposure could be identified by cataloging public T cell receptors. Of the 350 to 400 genotyped donors, over 70% fell in the genetic ancestry cluster associated with self-reported Caucasian donors. Rather than using new phenotypic data, the later analysis identified candidate immune exposures from TCR beta sequences and from how often those sequences occurred across donors. All discovery cohort repertoires had been generated on a single sequencing platform. HLA typing included class I and class II loci at four-digit resolution. Points the paper makes about the study in general: The study listed 164 TCR beta chains as associated with cytomegalovirus. A later analysis reported that several top co-occurrence clusters appeared linked to parvovirus B19, influenza, CMV and Epstein-Barr virus. In vitro tests confirmed that three of the cytomegalovirus-associated TCR beta chains recognize cytomegalovirus antigens. A further reported finding was that TCR beta sequences accurately predicted the HLA-A and HLA-B alleles for most subjects in the first cohort. The presence/absence analyses assumed that sequencing depth was roughly uniform across donors, and that assumption may not be true. Compared with equally common non-associated chains, HLA-associated TCR beta chains in a later analysis were more clonally expanded and had lower generation probabilities. This cohort had only TCR beta chains sequenced, and the lack of alpha or paired-chain data limited which features could be detected. When HLA alleles, especially DR and DQ, strongly co-occurred, TCR associations were difficult to assign to individual alleles. A later analysis associated approximately 17,000 TCR beta sequences with specific HLA alleles at a false discovery rate of 0.05. Broadly in line with IMGT annotations, most TCR beta V segments showed up in productive rearrangements about 87% or about 30% of the time in an earlier analysis of under 700 of the donors. HLA typing was unavailable for some donors at each locus, so association tests used only the typed subset. In both the original and validation cohorts, the classifier was reported to diagnose cytomegalovirus status with high specificity and sensitivity. In a later analysis, TCR association rates were found to vary across HLA loci, with the most associated TCRs seen for DRB1 alleles and the fewest for HLA-C alleles. According to a later genetic analysis, donors in an Asian-associated ancestry cluster had fewer N-insertions in productive TCRs than the approximately 630-donor mean. According to a later analysis, most CMV-associated TCR beta chains appeared to be HLA-restricted, and the HLA associations seemed to be driven largely by CMV exposure. Most TCR sequences were seen in very few donors, while some public TCRs were found in many individuals. The only immune exposure information available for the cohort was CMV serostatus. Some IMGT-functional V segments, including TRBV6-2 and TRBV6-3, could not be told apart with the 87-base-pair reads, so those segments were excluded. The earlier analysis of nearly 600 of the donors excluded approximately 17 rarely observed V segments, including chromosome 9 orphons, because counts were too low. Correlated functional status among segregating V segments might be attributable to linkage disequilibrium, but an unknown experimental factor could not be ruled out. It was suggested by the authors that the approach could potentially be generalized to other disease states and immunological phenotypes. A cluster of highly shared sequence variants was judged likely to represent a technical artifact of the sequencing pipeline. In a later genetic analysis, a missense DCLRE1C variant was associated with V-gene and J-gene trimming of TCR beta chains, and the association was replicated in an independent cohort.

The cohort was made up of several hundred healthy bone marrow donors. All cohort members were sampled while nominally healthy, although unrecorded immune exposures were likely present. The donor was CMV seropositive and was included in the group of around 300 seropositive cohort members. Each donor provided a peripheral blood sample, and peripheral blood mononuclear cells were used for TCR beta sequencing. Genomic DNA extraction from the blood cell samples was performed with the Qiagen DNeasy Blood Extraction Kit. The method behind the library was the immunoSEQ multiplex PCR assay. A mixture of 60 forward primers for TCR Vbeta segments and 13 reverse primers for TCR Jbeta segments was used in the multiplex PCR. The CDR3 region of rearranged TCR beta genes was amplified from genomic DNA by a multiplex PCR assay. The amplified TCR beta libraries were sequenced on the Illumina HiSeq System as 87-base-pair reads. Processing in the source paper ran as follows. A later analysis counted tens of millions of unique TCR beta chains across the 550 to 700 repertoires, and around 9.9 million of these chains were shared by at least two donors. A nearest-neighbor algorithm error-corrected the raw reads and collapsed the reads into unique sequences, merging closely related sequences to remove PCR and sequencing errors. CDR3 sequences were aligned to IMGT reference sequences to assign V, D and J gene segments. Each retained sequence needed at least a six-nucleotide match to both a V gene segment and a J gene segment. A rearrangement counted as productive if the CDR3 had no stop codons and remained in frame with V and J, and every other rearrangement counted as non-productive. CDR3 was defined according to IMGT convention as the region running from the second conserved V-encoded cysteine to the conserved J-encoded phenylalanine. Sequences without an unambiguous match to a single V gene segment were excluded from the earlier analysis of approximately 600 of the donors. In an earlier analysis of 450 to 750 of the donors, a V segment was called functional when productive rearrangements were above 56.7%, and segregating when the standard deviation between donors exceeded 5%. A statistical classification framework was developed to diagnose cytomegalovirus status using the catalog of TCR beta chain sequences. A later analysis assigned V and J genes by comparing TCR nucleotide sequences with IMGT/GENE-DB human TR gene sequences. In a later analysis, CDR3 sequences and most-parsimonious VDJ recombination scenarios were assigned using the TCRdist pipeline. In a later analysis, every TCR beta chain was defined by the combination of its CDR3 amino acid sequence and its V-gene family, and reads without a unique V-gene family were dropped. To address suspected cross-contamination and a sequencing artifact, a later analysis removed roughly 580 highly shared, low-generation-probability nucleotide sequences. In a later analysis, a clonal expansion index was calculated for each public chain from normalized within-repertoire ranks of inferred template counts. A later analysis computed generation probabilities with a VDJ recombination model fitted to out-of-frame rearrangements, and checked the results against IGoR. In a later analysis, hypergeometric tests were used to score TCR-TCR, TCR-HLA and TCR-CMV co-occurrence, with a repertoire-size bias correction applied to TCR pairs. False discovery rates were estimated in a later analysis by permuting HLA or CMV assignments 20 times. In a later analysis, co-occurring TCRs were grouped with DBSCAN, and TCRdist sequence similarity was added when clustering was performed within HLA-allele-positive subsets. For co-occurrence clustering, repertoires with fewer than 30,000 or more than 120,000 public chains were excluded, along with five repertoires with anomalous nucleotide sharing. TCRdb carries this immuneACCESS record with in-frame sequences only. Its versions omit some clonotypes, under half of them owing to an unresolved V gene in the studies checked, with the rest unexplained. For V, J and clone size, that table is used; D and trimming come from the DNA. For this sample the table gives 170,000 or so clones, of which approximately 80% were detected only once. The ten largest clonotypes hold around 3.1% of the sample.

The CDR3 sequence holds 14 residues, the cysteine and phenylalanine included. Left in the record is the CDR3 DNA by itself, 42 bases read in frame from the first base. The V end gives up 6 bases and the J end 0 bases, leaving 7 bases in the junction not matched to a gene. The germline V gene provides CDR1 SQVTM and CDR2 ANQGSEA. As to this clone: The antigen it recognizes is unknown. Base qualities are not provided; no much larger clone lies one nucleotide away.

The sequenced sample consisted of PBMCs. The chain was built from TRBV29-1 and TRBJ1-2; the central 7 bases match TRBD1. This receptor was obtained from a woman aged 45 to 65 in good health and CMV-seropositive. The CDR3 region: CSVAGTATNYGYTF. In nucleotides, the sequence is TGCAGCGTCGCTGGGACAGCAACTAACTATGGCTACACCTTC.